The text below deals with one TCR beta chain. This clone was seen a handful of times. Its cognate antigen has yet to be identified. No much larger clone exists at a distance of one base, and base qualities are not known. V is reduced by 0 bases and J by 5 bases, leaving a spacing of 14 bases between them. The CDR3 measures 17 amino acids from cysteine to phenylalanine. Only CDR3 DNA remains: 51 bases, in frame from the first base. CDR1 and CDR2 are read off the germline V gene as ENHRY and SYGVKD. The data belong to a study of cytomegalovirus exposure and HLA in healthy donors (dated by TCRdb to between 2016 and 2019). A note on the overall study: An earlier analysis of fewer than 750 of the donors reported 276 Gb of sequence data and around 100 million unique TCR beta sequences obtained from around 190 million T cells. An earlier analysis of a few hundred of the donors applied high-throughput TCR beta sequencing to assess whether each TCR beta V gene segment acted as functional or pseudogenic. The T cell repertoires of about 700 subjects were profiled by immunosequencing and related to cytomegalovirus serostatus. In addition to the first cohort of about 650 subjects, a separate validation cohort of 120 different subjects was used. Among roughly 400 genotyped donors of the cohort, an average of around 240,000 unique TCR beta nucleotide sequences were sequenced per donor, 15% to 20% of them non-productive. HLA typing covered class I and class II loci at four-digit resolution. Typing coverage differed by locus: A, B, C, DRB1 and DQB1 were typed in roughly 629-630 donors, DQA1 in 500 to 550, DPA1 in around 600, and DPB1 in 400 to 480. Every repertoire in the discovery cohort had been generated on one and the same sequencing platform. Rather than drawing on any new phenotypic data, the later analysis identified candidate immune exposures from TCR beta sequences and the way those sequences occurred across donors. The study was designed to test whether signatures of past pathogen exposure could be identified by cataloging public T cell receptors. Roughly 5 DR-DQ haplotypes were treated as single units for association and clustering because of strong linkage in the cohort. To predict cytomegalovirus infection status, the study brought together high-throughput TCR immunosequencing, statistical association of individual TCRs with disease status, and machine learning. A later analysis re-analyzed previously published TCR beta repertoires from hundreds of donors and added high-resolution HLA genotyping to study TCR occurrence patterns. Donor age, sex, ethnicity and CMV serostatus were compiled together with the repertoire data. An early release that covered around 590 HLA-typed donors contained approximately 300 gigabases of sequencing data and some 87 million unique TCR sequences. Among the roughly 390 genotyped donors, roughly 80% belonged to the genetic ancestry cluster associated with self-reported Caucasian donors. In a later genetic analysis, genome-wide SNP genotypes for about 55% of the roughly 700 donors were used, and that subset was treated as a discovery cohort. The investigation overall reported the following: According to a later genetic analysis, donors in an Asian-associated ancestry cluster had fewer N-insertions in productive TCRs than the approximately 670-donor mean. A total of some 180 TCR beta chains were listed by the study as associated with cytomegalovirus. Presence/absence analyses assumed roughly uniform sequencing depth across donors, an assumption that may not hold. The classifier was reported to diagnose cytomegalovirus status with high specificity and sensitivity in both the original cohort and the validation cohort. The cohort was sequenced for TCR beta chains only, and without alpha or paired-chain data the features that could be detected were limited. According to a later analysis, most CMV-associated TCR beta chains appeared to be HLA-restricted, and the HLA associations seemed to be driven largely by CMV exposure. Some IMGT-functional V segments, including TRBV6-2 and TRBV6-3, could not be distinguished by the 87-base-pair reads and were therefore excluded. In a later analysis, 16,951 TCR beta sequences were associated with specific HLA alleles at a false discovery rate of 0.05. In a later analysis, several top co-occurrence clusters were reported to appear linked to parvovirus B19, influenza, CMV and Epstein-Barr virus. Compared with equally common non-associated chains, HLA-associated TCR beta chains in a later analysis were more clonally expanded and had lower generation probabilities. In a later genetic analysis, a missense DCLRE1C variant was associated with V-gene and J-gene trimming of TCR beta chains, and the association was replicated in an independent cohort. When HLA alleles, especially DR and DQ, strongly co-occurred, TCR associations were difficult to assign to individual alleles. Correlated functional status among segregating V segments might reflect linkage disequilibrium, but an unknown experimental factor could not be ruled out. In vitro tests confirmed that a few of the cytomegalovirus-associated TCR beta chains recognize cytomegalovirus antigens. Across donors, most TCR sequences were observed very rarely, whereas some public TCRs were present in many individuals. According to the authors, the approach could potentially be generalized to other disease states and immunological phenotypes. The earlier analysis of nearly 600 of the donors excluded some 15 rarely observed V segments, including chromosome 9 orphons, because counts were too low. A cluster of highly shared sequence variants was judged likely to represent a technical artifact of the sequencing pipeline. In a later analysis, TCR association rates were found to vary across HLA loci, with the most associated TCRs seen for DRB1 alleles and the fewest for HLA-C alleles. Because some donors lacked HLA typing at each locus, the association tests relied only on the typed subset. For the cohort, immune exposure information was limited to CMV serostatus. A further reported finding was that TCR beta sequences accurately predicted the HLA-A and HLA-B alleles for most subjects in the first cohort. In an earlier analysis of under 600 of the donors, most TCR beta V segments were observed in productive rearrangements about 87% or about 30% of the time, broadly matching IMGT annotations.

In total, around 600 healthy bone marrow donors made up the cohort. At the time of sampling, every cohort member was nominally healthy, though immune exposures that went unrecorded were likely present. The donor was CMV seronegative and was included in the group of several hundred seronegative cohort members. A peripheral blood sample was collected from each donor, and TCR beta sequencing was performed on peripheral blood mononuclear cells. Genomic DNA was extracted from the blood cell samples with the Qiagen DNeasy Blood Extraction Kit. The method was the immunoSEQ multiplex PCR assay. The multiplex PCR relied on a mix of 60 forward primers for TCR Vbeta segments and 13 reverse primers for TCR Jbeta segments. The CDR3 region of rearranged TCR beta genes was amplified from genomic DNA by a multiplex PCR assay. The Illumina HiSeq System was used to sequence the amplified TCR beta libraries as 87-base-pair reads. For the original study's pipeline: In a later analysis, about 80 million unique TCR beta chains were counted across the roughly 670 repertoires, and roughly 10 million of these chains were shared by at least two donors. To remove PCR and sequencing errors, raw reads were error-corrected and collapsed into unique sequences using a nearest-neighbor algorithm that merged closely related sequences. CDR3 sequences were aligned to IMGT reference sequences to assign V, D and J gene segments. For a sequence to be retained, at least a six-nucleotide match to both a V gene segment and a J gene segment was required. A rearrangement counted as productive if the CDR3 had no stop codons and remained in frame with V and J, and every other rearrangement counted as non-productive. Following IMGT convention, CDR3 was defined as the stretch from the second conserved V-encoded cysteine up to the conserved J-encoded phenylalanine. Sequences without an unambiguous match to a single V gene segment were excluded from the earlier analysis of 500 to 700 of the donors. In an earlier analysis of some 590 of the donors, a V segment was called functional when productive rearrangements were above 56.7%, and segregating when the standard deviation between donors exceeded 5%. A statistical classification framework was built for diagnosing cytomegalovirus status from the catalog of TCR beta chain sequences. In a later analysis, TCR nucleotide sequences were compared against IMGT/GENE-DB human TR gene sequences so that V and J genes could be assigned. The TCRdist pipeline was used in a later analysis to assign CDR3 sequences and most-parsimonious VDJ recombination scenarios. A later analysis defined each TCR beta chain by its CDR3 amino acid sequence plus V-gene family, and excluded reads lacking a unique V-gene family. To address suspected cross-contamination and a sequencing artifact, a later analysis removed 592 highly shared, low-generation-probability nucleotide sequences. In a later analysis, a clonal expansion index was calculated for each public chain from normalized within-repertoire ranks of inferred template counts. A later analysis computed generation probabilities with a VDJ recombination model fitted to out-of-frame rearrangements, and checked the results against IGoR. A later analysis scored TCR-TCR, TCR-HLA and TCR-CMV co-occurrence with hypergeometric tests, applying a repertoire-size bias correction to TCR pairs. In a later analysis, false discovery rates were estimated by permuting HLA or CMV assignments 20 times. In a later analysis, co-occurring TCRs were grouped using DBSCAN, with TCRdist sequence similarity added in when clustering inside HLA-allele-positive subsets. For co-occurrence clustering, repertoires with fewer than 30,000 or more than 120,000 public chains were excluded, along with roughly 5 repertoires with anomalous nucleotide sharing. Held by TCRdb, this immuneACCESS table contains in-frame sequences only and omits some clones. Under half of the omission traces to an unresolved V gene where checked; the cause of the rest is unknown. That table furnishes V, J and clone size, whereas the DNA furnished D and trimming. This sample comprises roughly 160,000 clones, around 85% of them detected only once. The ten largest make up 1% of the sample.

The sequenced sample was PBMCs. The sequence links TRBV10-3 to TRBJ1-6; matching of 6 bases hints at TRBD1 as the D gene. The TCR sequence derives from a boy younger than 10 in good health and CMV-seronegative. For the CDR3, the sequence is CAISESRLQGNNSPLHF. The DNA is as follows: TGTGCCATCAGTGAGTCGCGGCTACAGGGCAATAATTCACCCCTCCACTTT.